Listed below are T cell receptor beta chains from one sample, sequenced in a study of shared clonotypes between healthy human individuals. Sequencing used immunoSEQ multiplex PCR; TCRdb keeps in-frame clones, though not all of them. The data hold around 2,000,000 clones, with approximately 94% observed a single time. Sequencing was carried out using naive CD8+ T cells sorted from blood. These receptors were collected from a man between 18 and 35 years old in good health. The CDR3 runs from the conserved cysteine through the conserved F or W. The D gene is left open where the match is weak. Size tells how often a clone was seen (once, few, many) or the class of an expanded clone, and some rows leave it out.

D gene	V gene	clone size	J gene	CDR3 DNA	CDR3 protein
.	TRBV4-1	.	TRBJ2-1	TGCGCCAGCAGCCAAGAGGGTGGGGAGAGGGTCTCCTACAATGAGCAGTTCTTC	CASSQEGGERVSYNEQFF
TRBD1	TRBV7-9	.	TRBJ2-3	TGTGCCAGCAGCTCACCCGGGACAGGGGGGAAACAATATACGCAGTATTTT	CASSSPGTGGKQYTQYF
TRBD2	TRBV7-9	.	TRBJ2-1	TGTGCCAGCAGCGTTTCACTAGCGGGAGGGTATAATGAGCAGTTCTTC	CASSVSLAGGYNEQFF
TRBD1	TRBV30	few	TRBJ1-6	TGTGCCTGGTTCACCGGACAGGGGAATTCACCCCTCCACTTT	CAWFTGQGNSPLHF
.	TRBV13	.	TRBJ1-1	TGTGCCAGCAGCGACGACACTGAAGCTTTCTTT	CASSDDTEAFF
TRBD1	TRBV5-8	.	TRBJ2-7	TGTGCCAGCAGCCGTCGGGGACAGGGTAACGAGCAGTACTTC	CASSRRGQGNEQYF
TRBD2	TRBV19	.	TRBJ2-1	TGTGCCAGTAGTATACGGGGGGATGGTGAGCAGTTCTTC	CASSIRGDGEQFF
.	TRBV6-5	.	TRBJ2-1	TGTGCCAGCACCCCGGGACAATCTTACAATGAGCAGTTCTTC	CASTPGQSYNEQFF
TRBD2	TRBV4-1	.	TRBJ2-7	TGCGCCAGCAGCACTCGACTAGCGGGATCCTACGAGCAGTACTTC	CASSTRLAGSYEQYF
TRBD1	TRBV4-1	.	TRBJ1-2	TGCGCCAGCAGCGTACGGGACAGGGAAAGTAACTATGGCTACACCTTC	CASSVRDRESNYGYTF
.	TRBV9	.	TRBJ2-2	TGTGCCAGCAGCGTAGCGTGGGGCGGTCCCGGGGAGCTGTTTTTT	CASSVAWGGPGELFF
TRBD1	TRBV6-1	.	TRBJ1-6	TGTGCCAGCAGTGGGGGACAGATTAGCTCCTATAATTCACCCCTCCACTTT	CASSGGQISSYNSPLHF
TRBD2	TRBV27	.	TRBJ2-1	TGTGCCAGCAGTCCGCGGGGACTAGAAGTCGATGAGCAGTTCTTC	CASSPRGLEVDEQFF
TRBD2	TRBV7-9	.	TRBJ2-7	TGTGCCAGCAGTCTCTCCGGCGGGGGGTCGCCTGACGAGCAGTACTTC	CASSLSGGGSPDEQYF
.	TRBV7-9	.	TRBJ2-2	TGTGCCAGCAGCTTAGTCGGCGGCAGCACCGGGGAGCTGTTTTTT	CASSLVGGSTGELFF
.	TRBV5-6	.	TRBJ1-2	TGTGCCAGCAGCACCGGAGGGGCCGGTGGCTACACCTTC	CASSTGGAGGYTF
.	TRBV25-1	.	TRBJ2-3	TGTGCCAGCAGTGAAGGGCCAGCCCTTATTCAGTATTTT	CASSEGPALIQYF
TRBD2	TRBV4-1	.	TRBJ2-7	TGCGCCAGCAGCCAAGAACTAGCGGGAGGGCCCTACGAGCAGTACTTC	CASSQELAGGPYEQYF
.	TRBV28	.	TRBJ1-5	TGTGCCAGCAGTTTGGTCGGCGGGGGCGGTCAGCCCCAGCATTTT	CASSLVGGGGQPQHF
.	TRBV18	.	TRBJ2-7	TGTGCCAGCTCACCACCGAGAGGGTTCACCTACGAGCAGTACTTC	CASSPPRGFTYEQYF
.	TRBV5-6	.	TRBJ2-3	TGTGCCAGCAGCTCCGCCGCTACGCAGTATTTT	CASSSAATQYF
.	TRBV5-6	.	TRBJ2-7	TGTGCCAGCTCACCAGGGGGGCAGGGTCCCTACGAGCAGTACTTC	CASSPGGQGPYEQYF
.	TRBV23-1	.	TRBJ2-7	TGCGCCAGCAGCAACAGGGCAACCTACGAGCAGTACTTC	CASSNRATYEQYF
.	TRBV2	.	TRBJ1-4	TGTGCCAGCAGTGGTTTTGAGTCAACTAATGAAAAACTGTTTTTT	CASSGFESTNEKLFF
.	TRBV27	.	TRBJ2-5	TGTGCCAGCAGTCTCGACGGACCAGGGGAGACCCAGTACTTC	CASSLDGPGETQYF
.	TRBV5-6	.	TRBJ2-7	TGTGCCAGCAGCTTGGGAGAGGCAGGCTACGAGCAGTACTTC	CASSLGEAGYEQYF
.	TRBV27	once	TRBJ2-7	TGTGCCAGCAGTTTTTCTGGCGCTGGCTCCTACGAGCAGTACTTC	CASSFSGAGSYEQYF
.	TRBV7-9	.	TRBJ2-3	TGTGCCAGCAGCTTAGGACCTCGCGGAGCGCAGTATTTT	CASSLGPRGAQYF
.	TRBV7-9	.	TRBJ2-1	TGTGCCAGCAGCTTAACGACAGGCTTATGGAATGAGCAGTTCTTC	CASSLTTGLWNEQFF
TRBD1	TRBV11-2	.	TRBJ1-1	TGTGCCAGCAGCTTTGGGACAGGGGCGGTTGAAGCTTTCTTT	CASSFGTGAVEAFF
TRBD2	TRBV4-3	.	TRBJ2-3	TGCGCCAGCAGCCAAGACCGTAACATACTAGCGGGAGGCACAGATACGCAGTATTTT	CASSQDRNILAGGTDTQYF
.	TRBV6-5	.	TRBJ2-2	TGTGCCAGCAGTTACTCGAGGGCAGGGAACACCGGGGAGCTGTTTTTT	CASSYSRAGNTGELFF
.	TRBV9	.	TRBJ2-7	TGTGCCAGCAGCGTCGGCAGGGGTATTTCGGACGAGCAGTACTTC	CASSVGRGISDEQYF
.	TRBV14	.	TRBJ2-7	TGTGCCAGCAGCCACCGAAAAGGCAACTACGAGCAGTACTTC	CASSHRKGNYEQYF
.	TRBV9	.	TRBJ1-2	TGTGCCAGCAGCGTAGCCGGCTTGGGGGATGGCTACACCTTC	CASSVAGLGDGYTF
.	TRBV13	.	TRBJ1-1	TGTGCCAGCAGCTTAGGCAGGGGAAGCACTGAAGCTTTCTTT	CASSLGRGSTEAFF
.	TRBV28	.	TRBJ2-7	TGTGCCAGCAGGGCCGGGACCATGACCTACGAGCAGTACTTC	CASRAGTMTYEQYF
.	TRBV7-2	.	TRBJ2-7	TGTGCCAGCAGCCCCCCCAGCTACGAGCAGTACTTC	CASSPPSYEQYF
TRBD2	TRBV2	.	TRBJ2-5	TGTGCCTCCTCGGCCAGCGGGGTTCAAGAGACCCAGTACTTC	CASSASGVQETQYF
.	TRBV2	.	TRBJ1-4	TGTGCCACCTCGTTTCTGGAAACTAATGAAAAACTGTTTTTT	CATSFLETNEKLFF
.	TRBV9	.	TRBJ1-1	TGTGCCAGCAGCGGCGACAGGAACACTGAAGCTTTCTTT	CASSGDRNTEAFF
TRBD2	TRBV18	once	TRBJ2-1	TGTGCCAGCTCACCCTACCACGGGGAGGGAAGAGATGAGCAGTTCTTC	CASSPYHGEGRDEQFF
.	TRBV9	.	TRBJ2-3	TGTGCCAGCAGCCCCTTTGTGGGCGGGGACACAGATACGCAGTATTTT	CASSPFVGGDTDTQYF
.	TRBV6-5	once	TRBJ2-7	TGTGCCAGCAGTTACGAGGGATACGAGCAGTACTTC	CASSYEGYEQYF
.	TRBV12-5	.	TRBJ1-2	TGTGCTAGTGGTCCAAAGGAATCCAAACCCTACGGCTACACCTTC	CASGPKESKPYGYTF
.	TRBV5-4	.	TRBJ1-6	TGTGCCAGCAGCTTTAGTATCGGGGGAGACTATAATTCACCCCTCCACTTT	CASSFSIGGDYNSPLHF
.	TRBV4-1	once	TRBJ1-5	TGCGCCAGCAGCCAAGTGGGAGGAGAATATCAGCCCCAGCATTTT	CASSQVGGEYQPQHF
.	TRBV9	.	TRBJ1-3	TGTGCCAGCAGCTCCCTCGGACCCTCTGGAAACACCATATATTTT	CASSSLGPSGNTIYF
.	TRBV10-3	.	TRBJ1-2	TGTGCCATCAGTGAGACTAAAGCAGGAGCCTTTGGCTACACCTTC	CAISETKAGAFGYTF
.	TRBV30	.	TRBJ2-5	TGTGCCTTCCTGCCGGGCCCCGTGCAGGAGCAGTACTTC	CAFLPGPVQEQYF
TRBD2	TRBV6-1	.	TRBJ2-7	TGTGCCAGCACTGGGCTAGCGGGAGTCGAGCAGTACTTC	CASTGLAGVEQYF